The 21 T cell receptor beta chains listed next were all sequenced from one sample in a study of beta chain features in type 1 diabetes. Expressed TCRB transcripts were sequenced because the isolated RNA had all been reverse transcribed beforehand. The repertoire was sequenced with immunoSEQ multiplex PCR; TCRdb's copy has only in-frame clones and lacks some. In the table there are roughly 400,000 clones, approximately 15% of which are singletons. The specimen was naive CD4+ T cells from blood. All receptors come from a man aged 25-40 years in good health.

For this clone: Sequence at one end of the junction differs from germline and may be a read error. Additional DNA sequences in this sample encode the identical CDR3. The chain joins TRBV19 to TRBJ2-3, with TRBD2 identical over 9 bases. CDR3 length: 15 amino acids. From germline, CDR1 is LNHDA and CDR2 SQIVND (reference sequence). DNA of the CDR3: TGTGCCAGTAGTATACTGGGGACTAGCACGGATACGCAGTATTTT. Its translation: CASSILGTSTDTQYF.

The chain recombines TRBV9 with TRBJ1-3, with no clear D. The germline gives CDR1 SGDLS, CDR2 YYNGEE. The CDR3 runs to 16 residues. The V end lost 0 bases, the J end lost 0 bases, and 10 bases lay between the germline ends. As DNA, the CDR3 is TGTGCCAGCAGCGTAGAAGCACCGAGCTCTGGAAACACCATATATTTT. It codes for CASSVEAPSSGNTIYF.

The chain is built from TRBV5-8 and TRBJ2-3, with D uncertain. From germline, CDR1 is SGHTS and CDR2 YDEGEE. Trimming removed 1 base from V and 4 bases from J, with 10 bases in between. The CDR3 is 14 residues long. CDR3 DNA sequence: TGTGCCAGCAGCTTGCGGGCTAACCCAGATACGCAGTATTTT. Protein: CASSLRANPDTQYF.

This clone was counted only a few times. The chain's CDR3 is CSGKGGTNTGELFF. The CDR3 region has the DNA TGCAGCGGAAAAGGGGGTACAAACACCGGGGAGCTGTTTTTT. The rearrangement uses TRBV29-1 and TRBJ2-2, with D possibly being TRBD1 (6 bases). The CDR3 is 14 amino acids. Per the germline V gene, CDR1 is SQVTM and CDR2 is ANQGSEA. Trimming took off 7 bases at V and 2 bases at J, with 14 bases between the two ends.

The rearrangement uses TRBV2 and TRBJ1-1, with unresolved D. Germline V gene sequence: CDR1 SNHLY, CDR2 FYNNEI. Trimming took off 6 bases at V and 1 base at J, with 12 bases between the two ends. CDR3 length: 14 residues. CDR3 coding DNA: TGTGCCAGCAGGATGGATGTGACGAACACTGAAGCTTTCTTT. It encodes CASRMDVTNTEAFF.

The chain combines TRBV7-2 with TRBJ2-7, with TRBD1 identical over 7 bases. V trimming: 5 bases; J trimming: 2 bases; junction bases outside the gene matches: 6. The CDR3 has 14 residues. Germline V gene lookup returns CDR1 SGHTA and CDR2 FQGNSA. The CDR3 nucleotides read TGTGCCAGCAGCCCACAGGGGCTACCCTACGAGCAGTACGTC. It is translated as CASSPQGLPYEQYV.

This clone was counted ten times or more. The chain employs TRBV7-9 and TRBJ2-1; D is possibly TRBD2 (6 bases). V lost 2 bases and J lost 8, with 16 bases in between. Germline lookup yields CDR1 SEHNR and CDR2 FQNEAQ (reference sequence). CDR3 size: 15 residues. CDR3 residues: CASSLSGLEADEQFF. CDR3 DNA sequence: TGTGCCAGCAGCTTAAGCGGGCTGGAGGCGGATGAGCAGTTCTTC.

In its sample, this clone was seen a few times. The V gene is TRBV29-1, the J gene TRBJ2-5; D may be TRBD1 or TRBD2 (6 bases each). V lost 6 bases, J lost 5 bases, and 19 bases lay in between. The CDR3 is made up of 14 amino acids. CDR1 and CDR2 (germline): SQVTM, ANQGSEA. The CDR3 spells CSVGGTITFETQYF. The CDR3 nucleotides are TGCAGCGTGGGCGGGACAATAACGTTTGAGACCCAGTACTTC.

This clone has only a few counts. V gene TRBV30 combines with J gene TRBJ1-5; unclear D gene. This CDR3 has 15 residues. Germline CDR1 reads GTSNPN; CDR2 reads SVGIG (reference sequence). The V end was cut by 3 bases, the J end by 11 bases, with 23 bases between. The CDR3 loop is CAWREKGPAWEAQHF. CDR3 sequence (DNA): TGTGCCTGGAGGGAAAAAGGGCCAGCGTGGGAGGCCCAGCATTTT.

The rearrangement uses TRBV10-3 and TRBJ2-1; 8 positions agree with TRBD2. Germline V gives CDR1 ENHRY, CDR2 SYGVKD. J was trimmed by 10 bases and V by 4 bases; bases with no gene match: 6. The CDR3 is 13 residues long. DNA for the CDR3: TGTGCCATCAGTGGGACTAGCCCAGGGGAGCAGTTCTTC. Residues: CAISGTSPGEQFF.

This clone was recorded a few times. The chain has TRBV20-1 and TRBJ2-3; the D call may be TRBD1 or TRBD2 (5 bases each). Trimming took off 5 bases at V and 6 bases at J, with 9 bases between the two ends. Germline CDR1 is DFQATT and CDR2 is SNEGSKA (reference sequence). This CDR3 has 11 residues. The CDR3 DNA is TGCAGTGCTTTCGAGGGGGATACGCAGTATTTT. This sequence encodes CSAFEGDTQYF.

The gene calls are TRBV7-9 and TRBJ2-1; TRBD2 matches at 10 bases. Germline V gene sequence: CDR1 SEHNR, CDR2 FQNEAQ (reference sequence). This CDR3 contains 16 residues. With 0 bases clipped from V and 6 bases from J, the junction kept 5 bases outside the gene matches. The CDR3 DNA reads TGTGCCAGCAGCTTAGCGTCACTAGCGGGAAGCAATGAGCAGTTCTTC. This encodes CASSLASLAGSNEQFF.

The chain carries TRBV14 and TRBJ2-7, with 7 bases aligning to TRBD2. The CDR3 totals 14 residues. Germline V gene data show CDR1 as SGHDN and CDR2 as FVKESK. V shed 1 base, J shed 0 bases, and the junction held 0 bases outside the gene matches. This chain's CDR3 is CASSQGEGSYEQYF. In nucleotides, the CDR3 is TGTGCCAGCAGCCAAGGGGAGGGCTCCTACGAGCAGTACTTC.

CDR3 DNA: TGTGCCATCAGTGCCGAGCGAAGAGCGACCTACGAGCAGTACTTC. Its translation: CAISAERRATYEQYF. The chain employs TRBV10-3 and TRBJ2-7; unclear D gene. Germline V CDR1 and CDR2: ENHRY, SYGVKD. V gave up 4 bases and J gave up 2 bases, with 15 bases separating them. This CDR3 has 15 amino acids.

The rearrangement joins TRBV25-1 to TRBJ2-5, with no clear D. The V gene lost 1 base and the J gene lost 5 bases, with 8 bases spanning the gap. The CDR3 has 13 amino acids. Per the germline V gene, CDR1 is MGHDK and CDR2 is SYGVNS. The CDR3: CASSESRVETQYF. CDR3 DNA sequence: TGTGCCAGCAGTGAATCTCGGGTGGAGACCCAGTACTTC.

The chain links TRBV7-9 to TRBJ2-1; 8 bases align to TRBD2. The CDR3 runs 15 residues. Trimming at V came to 5 bases and at J to 4 bases, leaving 7 bases not matched to a gene. CDR1 and CDR2 (germline): SEHNR, FQNEAQ (reference sequence). The CDR3 region has the DNA TGTGCCAGCAGCATGGTACTAGCGGCGTACAATGAGCAGTTCTTC. This gives the protein CASSMVLAAYNEQFF. Combining the CDR3 with reference TRBV7-9 and TRBJ2-1 gives the whole variable domain DTGVSQNPRHKITKRGQNVTFRCDPISEHNRLYWYRQTLGQGPEFLTYFQNEAQLEKSRLLSDRFSAERPKGSFSTLEIQRTEQGDSAMYLCASSMVLAAYNEQFFGPGTRLTVL.

The chain carries TRBV5-6 and TRBJ2-3; D is unresolved. CDR3 length: 13 amino acids. Per the germline V gene, CDR1 is SGHDT and CDR2 is YYEEEE. V was cut by 6 bases and J by 7 bases, with 15 bases left in between. CDR3 region: CASTLIDGYTQYF. The CDR3 DNA is TGTGCCAGCACCTTAATAGATGGGTATACGCAGTATTTT.

J is TRBJ2-1 and V is TRBV5-6; 12 bases map to TRBD2. Germline CDR1 reads SGHDT; CDR2 reads YYEEEE. The CDR3 has 17 residues. V shed 4 bases and J 7 bases; nucleotides not matched to a gene: 12. The CDR3 here is CASSMPASGRARNEQFF. CDR3 nucleotides: TGTGCCAGCAGCATGCCGGCTAGCGGGAGGGCCAGAAATGAGCAGTTCTTC.

This clone was observed a few times. The J gene is TRBJ1-1, the V gene TRBV21-1. TRBV21-1 is marked as a pseudogene. The CDR3 has 16 residues. The CDR3 sequence is CASSSFRGIVQTEAFF. CDR3 sequence (DNA): TGTGCCAGCAGCAGTTTTCGGGGGATCGTTCAAACTGAAGCTTTCTTT.

This sequence joins TRBV27 and TRBJ1-5; possibly TRBD1 for D (6 bases). Germline V lookup: CDR1 MNHEY, CDR2 SMNVEV (reference sequence). The CDR3 runs to 15 residues. V lost 10 bases and J 7 bases, leaving 23 bases between the germline ends. CDR3 sequence: CATQAVGATRQPQHF. The CDR3 DNA reads as TGTGCCACCCAGGCAGTGGGGGCGACCAGGCAGCCCCAGCATTTT.

This chain links TRBV18 with TRBJ2-5, with unresolved D. The CDR3 is 12 residues long. Germline assignment: CDR1 KGHSH and CDR2 LQKENI. The V end lost 2 bases, the J end lost 3 bases, and 4 bases lay between the germline ends. CDR3 nucleotide sequence: TGTGCCAGCTCACCAATGGAAGAGACCCAGTACTTC. It yields the protein CASSPMEETQYF.